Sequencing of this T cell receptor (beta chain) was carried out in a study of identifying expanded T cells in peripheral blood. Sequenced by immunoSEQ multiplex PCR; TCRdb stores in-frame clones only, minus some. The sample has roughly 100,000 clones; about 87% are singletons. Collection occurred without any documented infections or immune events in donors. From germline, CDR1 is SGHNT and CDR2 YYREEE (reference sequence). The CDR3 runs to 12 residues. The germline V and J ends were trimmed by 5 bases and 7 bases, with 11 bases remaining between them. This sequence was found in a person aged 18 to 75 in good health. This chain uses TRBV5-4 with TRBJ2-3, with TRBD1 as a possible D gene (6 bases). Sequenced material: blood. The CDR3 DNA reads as TGTGCCAGCAGGTACAGGGACAATACGCAGTATTTT. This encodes CASRYRDNTQYF.